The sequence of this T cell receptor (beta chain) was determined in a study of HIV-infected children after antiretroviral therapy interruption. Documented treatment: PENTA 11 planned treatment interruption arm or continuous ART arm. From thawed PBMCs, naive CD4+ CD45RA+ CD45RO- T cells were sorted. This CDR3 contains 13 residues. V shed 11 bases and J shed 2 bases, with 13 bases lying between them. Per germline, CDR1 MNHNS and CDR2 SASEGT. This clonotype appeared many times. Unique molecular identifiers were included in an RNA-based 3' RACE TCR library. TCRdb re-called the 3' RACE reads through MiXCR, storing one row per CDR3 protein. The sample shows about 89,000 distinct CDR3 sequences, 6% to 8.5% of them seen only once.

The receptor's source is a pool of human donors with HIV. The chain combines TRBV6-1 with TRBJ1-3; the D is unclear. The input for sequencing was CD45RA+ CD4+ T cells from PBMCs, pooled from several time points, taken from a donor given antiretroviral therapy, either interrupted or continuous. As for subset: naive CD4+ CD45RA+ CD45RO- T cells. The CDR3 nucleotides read TGTGCCGGTCGTGGTAGGGCTGGAAACACCATATATTTT. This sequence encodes CAGRGRAGNTIYF.